These T cell receptor beta chains were read from a single sample in a study of PD-1 blockade in mismatch repair-deficient tumors. Repertoires were generated with immunoSEQ multiplex PCR, while TCRdb's copy carries only in-frame clones and drops some. The profile shows tens of thousands of clones, around 85% of them singletons. The material was peripheral blood, obtained 12 weeks after starting pembrolizumab. The receptors come from an adult with mismatch repair-deficient cancer. The CDR3 runs from the conserved cysteine through the conserved F or W. Only some rows state a clone size, as once, few, many or a class for expanded clones.

j_call,clone_size,v_call,cdr3_aa
TRBJ1-3,.,TRBV6-5,CASSYDRGSGNTIYF
TRBJ2-1,.,TRBV6-5,CASSRLNNEQFF
TRBJ2-1,few,TRBV27,CASGKGGYNEQFF
TRBJ2-5,.,TRBV7-3,CASSLTGQIQETQYF
TRBJ2-3,.,TRBV27,CASSSWTGESDTQYF
TRBJ2-3,.,TRBV27,CASSFSPGLERDTQYF
TRBJ2-5,.,TRBV14,CASSLQKTQYF
TRBJ2-1,.,TRBV4-3,CASSQTSGFNEQFF
TRBJ1-4,.,TRBV4-3,CASSQGTGGEKLFF
TRBJ1-4,.,TRBV11-2,CASSGGTVVVEKLFF
TRBJ1-1,.,TRBV15,CATSQRSRGGEAFF
TRBJ2-2,.,TRBV6-4,CASSAEPLGELFF
TRBJ1-2,few,TRBV6-6,CASSYSNGAYGYTF
TRBJ2-7,few,TRBV5-6,CASSLAGTANDEQYF
TRBJ1-5,.,TRBV28,CASSLAQGQPQHF
TRBJ2-7,once,TRBV5-1,CASRTAGTNSYEQYF
TRBJ1-5,.,TRBV7-2,CASSPRQHPSNQPQHF
TRBJ2-4,.,TRBV10-1,CASSESGGGSKNIQYF
TRBJ1-2,.,TRBV14,CASSQGGRSESRF
TRBJ2-7,.,TRBV13,CASGPSGFYEQYF
TRBJ2-1,.,TRBV5-1,CASRGGLAGGSEQFF
TRBJ2-7,.,TRBV7-9,CAAGGSSYEQYF
TRBJ2-7,.,TRBV7-9,CASSLDRTSGRYEQYF
TRBJ2-5,.,TRBV5-1,CASSLDGTREETQYF